This T cell receptor beta chain is drawn from a study of identifying expanded T cells in peripheral blood. Study outcomes and limitations: Over two and four weeks, about 16 and 20 clones changed, versus 1.2 between replicates.

About this clone itself: The antigen is unknown.

Clones were read by immunoSEQ multiplex PCR, and TCRdb kept only the in-frame ones, dropping some. Of 130,000 or so clones listed, 75% to 90% were seen once; the top ten hold 2.5% to 4%. The CDR3 has 16 amino acids. CDR1 and CDR2 (germline): SEHNR, FQNEAQ (reference sequence). The V gene lost 0 bases and the J gene lost 2 bases, with 13 bases spanning the gap. V usage is TRBV7-9 and J usage is TRBJ2-5; unclear D gene. Source material: blood. This clonotype was sampled from a person aged 18 to 75 in good health. This chain's CDR3 is CASSLASTGRQETQYF. The CDR3 DNA follows: TGTGCCAGCAGCTTAGCAAGCACCGGCAGACAAGAGACCCAGTACTTC.